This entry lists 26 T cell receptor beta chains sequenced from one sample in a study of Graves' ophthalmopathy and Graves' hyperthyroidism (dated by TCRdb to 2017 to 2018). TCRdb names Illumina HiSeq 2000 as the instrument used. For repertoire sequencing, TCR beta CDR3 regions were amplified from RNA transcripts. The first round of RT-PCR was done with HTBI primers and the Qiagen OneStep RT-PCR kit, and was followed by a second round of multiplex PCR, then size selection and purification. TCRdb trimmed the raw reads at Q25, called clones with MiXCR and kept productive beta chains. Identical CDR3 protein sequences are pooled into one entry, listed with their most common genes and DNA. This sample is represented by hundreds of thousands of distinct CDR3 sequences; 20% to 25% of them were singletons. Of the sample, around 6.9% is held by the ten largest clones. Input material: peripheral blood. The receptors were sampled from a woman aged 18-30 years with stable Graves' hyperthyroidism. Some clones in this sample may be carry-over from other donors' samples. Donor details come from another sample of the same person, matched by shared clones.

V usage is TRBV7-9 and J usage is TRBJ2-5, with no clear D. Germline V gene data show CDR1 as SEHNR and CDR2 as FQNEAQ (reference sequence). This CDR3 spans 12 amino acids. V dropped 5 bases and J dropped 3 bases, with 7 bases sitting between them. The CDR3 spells CASSPNKETQYF. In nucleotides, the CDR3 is TGTGCCAGCAGCCCGAATAAAGAGACCCAGTACTTC.

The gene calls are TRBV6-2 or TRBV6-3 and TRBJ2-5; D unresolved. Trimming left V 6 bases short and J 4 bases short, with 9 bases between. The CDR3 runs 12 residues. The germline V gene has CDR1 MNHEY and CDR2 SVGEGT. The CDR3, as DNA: TGTGCCAGCAGGAAGATACCAGAGACCCAGTACTTC. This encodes CASRKIPETQYF.

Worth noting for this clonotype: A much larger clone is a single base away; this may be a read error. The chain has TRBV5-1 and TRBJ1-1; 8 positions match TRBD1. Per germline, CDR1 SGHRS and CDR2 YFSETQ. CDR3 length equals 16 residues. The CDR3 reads CASSQGQGLMNTEGFF. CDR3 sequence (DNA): TGCGCCAGCAGCCAAGGACAGGGTCTGATGAACACTGAAGGTTTCTTT.

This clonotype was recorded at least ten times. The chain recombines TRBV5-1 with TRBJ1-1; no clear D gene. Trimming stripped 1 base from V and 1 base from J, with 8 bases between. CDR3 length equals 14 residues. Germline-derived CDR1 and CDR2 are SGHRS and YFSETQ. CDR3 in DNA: TGCGCCAGCAGCTTGTTCAGCCAGAACACTGAAGCTTTCTTT. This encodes CASSLFSQNTEAFF.

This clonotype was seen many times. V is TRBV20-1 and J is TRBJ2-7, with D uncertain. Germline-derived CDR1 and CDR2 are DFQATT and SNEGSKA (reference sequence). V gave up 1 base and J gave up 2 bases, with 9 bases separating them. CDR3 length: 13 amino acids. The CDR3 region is CSARVAGAYEQYF. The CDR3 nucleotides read TGCAGTGCTAGAGTAGCAGGAGCCTACGAGCAGTACTTC.

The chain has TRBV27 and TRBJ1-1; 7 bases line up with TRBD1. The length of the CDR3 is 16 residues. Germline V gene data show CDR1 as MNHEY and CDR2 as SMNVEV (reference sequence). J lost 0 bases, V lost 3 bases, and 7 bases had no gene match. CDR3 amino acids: CASSLTGSLMNTEAFF. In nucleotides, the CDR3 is TGTGCCAGCAGTTTGACAGGGTCATTGATGAACACTGAAGCTTTCTTT.

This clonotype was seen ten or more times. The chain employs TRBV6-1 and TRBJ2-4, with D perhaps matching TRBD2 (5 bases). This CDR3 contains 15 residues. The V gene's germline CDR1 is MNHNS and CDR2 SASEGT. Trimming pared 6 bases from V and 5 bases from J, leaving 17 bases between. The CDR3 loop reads CASSSRAQLENIQYF. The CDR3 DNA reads TGTGCCAGCAGCTCGAGGGCACAGTTGGAAAACATTCAGTACTTC.

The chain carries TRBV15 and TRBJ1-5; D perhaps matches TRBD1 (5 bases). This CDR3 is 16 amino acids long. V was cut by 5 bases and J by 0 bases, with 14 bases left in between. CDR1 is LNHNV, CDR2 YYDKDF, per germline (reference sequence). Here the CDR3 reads CATSSDRQYSNQPQHF. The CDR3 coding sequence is TGTGCCACCAGCTCCGACCGACAGTATAGCAATCAGCCCCAGCATTTT. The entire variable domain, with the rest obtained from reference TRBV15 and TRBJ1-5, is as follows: DAMVIQNPRYQVTQFGKPVTLSCSQTLNHNVMYWYQQKSSQAPKLLFHYYDKDFNNEADTPDNFQSRRPNTSFCFLDIRSPGLGDTAMYLCATSSDRQYSNQPQHFGDGTRLSIL.

The CDR3 is CASSSGHRGANYGYTF. In DNA form, the CDR3 reads TGTGCCAGCAGCTCCGGCCATAGGGGGGCTAACTATGGCTACACCTTC. The chain has TRBV11-2 and TRBJ1-2; possible D gene TRBD1, 6 bases. This CDR3 is built from 16 residues. The ends were cut back, 4 bases at V and 0 bases at J, with 15 bases in the middle. The germline V gene has CDR1 SGHAT and CDR2 FQNNGV. Variable domain in full (rest from reference TRBV11-2 and TRBJ1-2): EAGVAQSPRYKIIEKRQSVAFWCNPISGHATLYWYQQILGQGPKLLIQFQNNGVVDDSQLPKDRFSAERLKGVDSTLKIQPAKLEDSAVYLCASSSGHRGANYGYTFGSGTRLTVV.

The CDR3 bases are TGTGCCAGCGCCCTAGCTGCCGGGGAGCAGTACTTC. This sequence encodes CASALAAGEQYF. The rearrangement uses TRBV27 and TRBJ2-7; D might be TRBD2 (5 bases). V was pared by 8 bases and J by 7 bases, with 15 bases between. This CDR3 region has 12 residues. Germline-derived CDR1 and CDR2 are MNHEY and SMNVEV (reference sequence).

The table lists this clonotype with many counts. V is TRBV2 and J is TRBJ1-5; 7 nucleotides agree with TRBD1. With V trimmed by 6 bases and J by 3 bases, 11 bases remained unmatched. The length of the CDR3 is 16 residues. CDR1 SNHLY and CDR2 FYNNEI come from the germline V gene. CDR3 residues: CASRETGIILNQPQHF. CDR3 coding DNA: TGTGCCAGCAGGGAGACAGGGATTATCCTCAATCAGCCCCAGCATTTT.

CDR3 in amino acids: CAWTPDRDQPQHF. CDR3 bases: TGTGCCTGGACTCCGGACAGGGATCAGCCCCAGCATTTT. V is TRBV30 and J is TRBJ1-5; 8 nucleotides match TRBD1. This CDR3 has 13 residues. Trimming took 4 bases from V and 5 from J; bases not matched to a gene: 4. The germline CDR1 and CDR2 sequences are GTSNPN and SVGIG (reference sequence).

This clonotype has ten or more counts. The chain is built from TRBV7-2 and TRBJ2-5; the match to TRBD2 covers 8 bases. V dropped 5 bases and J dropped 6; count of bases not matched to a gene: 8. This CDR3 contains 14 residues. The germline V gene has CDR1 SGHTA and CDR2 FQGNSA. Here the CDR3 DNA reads TGTGCCAGCAGCCCCGGGGGGGCCTTAAAGACCCAGTACTTC. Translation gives CASSPGGALKTQYF.

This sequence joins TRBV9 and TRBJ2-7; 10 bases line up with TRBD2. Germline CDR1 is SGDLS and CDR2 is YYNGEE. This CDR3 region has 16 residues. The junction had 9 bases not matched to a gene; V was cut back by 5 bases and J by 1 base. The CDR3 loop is CASSYTSGALSYEQYF. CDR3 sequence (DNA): TGTGCCAGCAGTTATACTAGCGGGGCCTTATCCTACGAGCAGTACTTC.

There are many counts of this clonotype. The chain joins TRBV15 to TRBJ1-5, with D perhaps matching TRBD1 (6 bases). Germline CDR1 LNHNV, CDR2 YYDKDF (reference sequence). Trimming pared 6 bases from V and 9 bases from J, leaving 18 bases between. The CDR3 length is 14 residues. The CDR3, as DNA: TGTGCCACCAGAATTGACAGGTTGGGCGGGCCCCAGCATTTT. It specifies CATRIDRLGGPQHF.

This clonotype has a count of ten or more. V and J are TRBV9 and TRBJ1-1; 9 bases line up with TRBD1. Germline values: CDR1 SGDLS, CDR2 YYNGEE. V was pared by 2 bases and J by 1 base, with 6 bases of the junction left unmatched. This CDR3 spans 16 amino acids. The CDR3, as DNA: TGTGCCAGCAGCGTCAGCCCGGGACAGGGGAACACTGAAGCTTTCTTT. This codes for CASSVSPGQGNTEAFF.

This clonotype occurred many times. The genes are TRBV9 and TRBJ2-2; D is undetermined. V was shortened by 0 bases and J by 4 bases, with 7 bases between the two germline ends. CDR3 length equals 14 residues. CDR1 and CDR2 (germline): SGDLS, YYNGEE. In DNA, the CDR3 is TGTGCCAGCAGCGTAGGATGGGGCACCGGGGAGCTGTTTTTT. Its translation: CASSVGWGTGELFF.

As DNA, the CDR3 is TGTGCCAGCAGTGGACAGGGGAGGAACCAAGAGACCCAGTACTTC. It specifies CASSGQGRNQETQYF. This chain uses TRBV28 with TRBJ2-5; 9 nucleotides agree with TRBD1. Germline trimming cut 5 bases from V and 0 bases from J; bases unmatched to any gene: 4. The CDR3 sequence is 15 residues long. CDR1 is MDHEN, CDR2 SYDVKM, per germline. The full variable domain, completed using reference TRBV28 and TRBJ2-5, is DVKVTQSSRYLVKRTGEKVFLECVQDMDHENMFWYRQDPGLGLRLIYFSYDVKMKEKGDIPEGYSVSREKKERFSLILESASTNQTSMYLCASSGQGRNQETQYFGPGTRLLVL.

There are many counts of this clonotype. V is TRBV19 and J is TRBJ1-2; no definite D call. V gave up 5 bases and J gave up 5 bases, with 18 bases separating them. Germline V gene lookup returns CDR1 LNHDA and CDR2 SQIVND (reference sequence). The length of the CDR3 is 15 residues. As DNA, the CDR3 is TGTGCCAGTAGTCCCGAGCCCACGGAGGTATATGGCTACACCTTC. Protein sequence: CASSPEPTEVYGYTF.

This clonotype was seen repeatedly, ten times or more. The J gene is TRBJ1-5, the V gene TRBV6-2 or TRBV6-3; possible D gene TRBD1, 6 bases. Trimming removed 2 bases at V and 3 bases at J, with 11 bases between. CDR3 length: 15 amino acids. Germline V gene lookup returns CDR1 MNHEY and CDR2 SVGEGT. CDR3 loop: CASSYQDSYNQPQHF. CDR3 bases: TGTGCCAGCAGTTACCAGGACAGCTACAATCAGCCCCAGCATTTT.

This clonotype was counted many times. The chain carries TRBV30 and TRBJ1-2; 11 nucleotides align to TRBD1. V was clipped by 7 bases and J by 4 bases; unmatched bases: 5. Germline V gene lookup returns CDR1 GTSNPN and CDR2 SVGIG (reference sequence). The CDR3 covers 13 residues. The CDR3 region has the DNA TGTGCCTACGGACAGGGGGCTGTCTATGGCTACACCTTC. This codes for CAYGQGAVYGYTF.

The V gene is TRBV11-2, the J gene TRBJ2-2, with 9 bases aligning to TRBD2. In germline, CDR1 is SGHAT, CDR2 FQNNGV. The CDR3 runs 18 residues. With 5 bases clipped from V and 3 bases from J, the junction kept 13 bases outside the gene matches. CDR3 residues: CASSHLLAGRFYTGELFF. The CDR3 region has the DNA TGTGCCAGCAGCCATCTGCTAGCGGGGCGCTTTTACACCGGGGAGCTGTTTTTT.

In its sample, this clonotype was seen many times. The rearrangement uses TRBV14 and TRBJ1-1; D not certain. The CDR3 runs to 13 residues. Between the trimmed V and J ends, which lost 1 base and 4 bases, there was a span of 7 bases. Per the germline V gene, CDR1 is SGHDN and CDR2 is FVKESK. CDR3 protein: CASSQARGTEAFF. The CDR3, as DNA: TGTGCCAGCAGCCAAGCGCGTGGCACTGAAGCTTTCTTT.

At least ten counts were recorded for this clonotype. The CDR3 reads CAWTIKLGSLYEQYF. Here the CDR3 DNA reads TGTGCCTGGACCATTAAATTGGGCAGCCTCTACGAGCAGTACTTC. V is TRBV30 and J is TRBJ2-7; unclear D gene. Germline V lookup: CDR1 GTSNPN, CDR2 SVGIG (reference sequence). Between the trimmed V and J ends, which lost 4 bases and 3 bases, there was a span of 19 bases. The CDR3 length is 15 residues.

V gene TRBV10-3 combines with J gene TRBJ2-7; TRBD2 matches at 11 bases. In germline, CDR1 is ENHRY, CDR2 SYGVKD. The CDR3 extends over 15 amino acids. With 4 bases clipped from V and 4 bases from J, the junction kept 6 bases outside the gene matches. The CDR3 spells CAISATSGILYEQYF. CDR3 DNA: TGTGCCATCAGTGCGACTAGCGGGATCCTGTACGAGCAGTACTTC.

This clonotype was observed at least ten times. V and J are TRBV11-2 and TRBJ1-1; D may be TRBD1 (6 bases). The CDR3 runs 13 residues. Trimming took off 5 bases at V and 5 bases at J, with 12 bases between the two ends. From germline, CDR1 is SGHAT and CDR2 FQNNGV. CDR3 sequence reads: CASSKQGYTEAFF. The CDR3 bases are TGTGCCAGCAGCAAACAGGGTTATACTGAAGCTTTCTTT.